Presented here are 21 T cell receptor beta chains from one specimen sequenced in a study of blood T cell repertoires in COVID-19. Sequenced by immunoSEQ multiplex PCR; TCRdb stores in-frame clones only, minus some. This sample has 410,000 or so clones; 70% to 90% occur once, and the top ten carry approximately 1.5%. The sequenced sample consisted of peripheral blood. The source of these receptors is a woman aged 35 to 49 with COVID-19, enrolled during active disease.

This chain joins TRBV5-1 and TRBJ1-4; TRBD1 is a possible D gene (6 bases). V lost 5 bases, J lost 5 bases, and 25 bases lay in between. The CDR3 is 18 residues long. The germline V gene has CDR1 SGHRS and CDR2 YFSETQ. Here the CDR3 DNA reads TGCGCCAGCAGACTCACTTTGGGGGCAGGTGGTGAGAATGAAAAACTGTTTTTT. Translating it yields CASRLTLGAGGENEKLFF.

This chain connects TRBV7-9 to TRBJ1-2, with TRBD1 matching over 9 bases. Looked up from germline, CDR1 is SEHNR and CDR2 is FQNEAQ (reference sequence). The CDR3 extends over 16 amino acids. Unmatched junction bases numbered 12, after V lost 4 bases and J lost 6 bases. The CDR3 DNA follows: TGTGCCAGCAGCTATAACACCCCCGGGACAGGGAATGGCTACACCTTC. Translated, it gives CASSYNTPGTGNGYTF. Filled out from reference TRBV7-9 and TRBJ1-2, the complete variable domain reads DTGVSQNPRHKITKRGQNVTFRCDPISEHNRLYWYRQTLGQGPEFLTYFQNEAQLEKSRLLSDRFSAERPKGSFSTLEIQRTEQGDSAMYLCASSYNTPGTGNGYTFGSGTRLTVV.

The chain combines TRBV18 with TRBJ2-7; possibly TRBD2 for D (5 bases). The CDR3 runs to 16 residues. The V end lost 6 bases, the J end lost 2 bases, and 20 bases lay between the germline ends. The V gene's germline CDR1 is KGHSH and CDR2 LQKENI. The CDR3 DNA sequence: TGTGCCAGCTCTCACACTACGGGGAATACGACCTACGAGCAGTACTTC. Translating it yields CASSHTTGNTTYEQYF.

The chain recombines TRBV29-1 with TRBJ1-2; TRBD1 agrees at 7 bases. CDR1 SQVTM and CDR2 ANQGSEA come from the germline V gene. The CDR3 length is 16 residues. The V segment lost 4 bases and the J segment 8 bases; nucleotides outside the gene matches: 19. CDR3 nucleotide sequence: TGCAGCGTTGGTGGGGTAACCGGGACAGCGTTAATAGGCTACACCTTC. Residues: CSVGGVTGTALIGYTF.

This clone was found once. V usage is TRBV10-3 and J usage is TRBJ2-3, with 7 positions matching TRBD2. CDR3 length: 14 residues. Germline CDR1 is ENHRY and CDR2 is SYGVKD. The junction had 5 bases not matched to a gene; V was cut back by 4 bases and J by 4 bases. In DNA form, the CDR3 reads TGTGCCATCAGTGGCGAGGGGAGGGCAGATACGCAGTATTTT. As protein: CAISGEGRADTQYF.

In this sample, this clone turned up once. The chain recombines TRBV18 with TRBJ1-4; D is perhaps TRBD1 (6 bases). The CDR3 loop spans 16 amino acids. The germline CDR1 and CDR2 sequences are KGHSH and LQKENI. V lost 2 bases and J lost 4, with 14 bases in between. CDR3 coding DNA: TGTGCCAGCTCACCAACATCAGGGGTCTATAATGAAAAACTGTTTTTT. This translates into CASSPTSGVYNEKLFF.

The rearrangement links TRBV28 to TRBJ1-5, with a tentative D call TRBD1 (6 bases). The germline V and J ends were trimmed by 6 bases and 5 bases, with 11 bases remaining between them. Germline CDR1 and CDR2: MDHEN and SYDVKM. The CDR3 has 13 residues. CDR3 residues: CASRGAGDQPQHF. CDR3 DNA: TGTGCCAGCAGGGGGGCAGGAGATCAGCCCCAGCATTTT. Full variable domain (rest looked up from reference TRBV28 and TRBJ1-5): DVKVTQSSRYLVKRTGEKVFLECVQDMDHENMFWYRQDPGLGLRLIYFSYDVKMKEKGDIPEGYSVSREKKERFSLILESASTNQTSMYLCASRGAGDQPQHFGDGTRLSIL.

The chain has TRBV6-2 or TRBV6-3 and TRBJ1-5; D may be TRBD1 (6 bases). The germline gives CDR1 MNHEY, CDR2 SVGEGT. The ends were cut back, 4 bases at V and 4 bases at J, with 8 bases in the middle. This CDR3 has 13 residues. The CDR3 DNA reads TGTGCCAGCAGTTTAGGACAGAATCAGCCCCAGCATTTT. Translated, it gives CASSLGQNQPQHF.

The chain carries TRBV27 and TRBJ2-1; 7 positions match TRBD1. Germline CDR1 is MNHEY and CDR2 is SMNVEV (reference sequence). This CDR3 spans 14 amino acids. The J segment lost 8 bases and the V segment lost 5 bases, leaving 9 bases of the junction unmatched. The CDR3 here is CASSRVQGWHEQFF. The CDR3 region has the DNA TGTGCCAGCAGTCGGGTACAGGGGTGGCATGAGCAGTTCTTC.

The V call is TRBV5-1, the J call TRBJ2-7; TRBD1 agrees at 8 bases. The CDR3 spans 17 residues. Germline lookup yields CDR1 SGHRS and CDR2 YFSETQ. Trimming removed 4 bases from V and 4 bases from J; junction bases left unmatched: 16. DNA of the CDR3: TGCGCCAGCAGCCCCACGGGACAGGCCCTACGGTGGTACGAGCAGTACTTC. The encoded protein is CASSPTGQALRWYEQYF.

The chain joins TRBV7-9 to TRBJ1-5; D not resolved. CDR1 is SEHNR and CDR2 is FQNEAQ in the germline V gene (reference sequence). The CDR3 covers 14 residues. The ends were cut back, 5 bases at V and 0 bases at J, with 8 bases in the middle. The CDR3 DNA reads as TGTGCCAGCAGCCCGGGTTTTAGCAATCAGCCCCAGCATTTT. It encodes CASSPGFSNQPQHF.

This clone was seen only a few times. V usage is TRBV4-2 and J usage is TRBJ2-7; D may be TRBD2 (6 bases). From germline, CDR1 is LGHNA and CDR2 YNFKEQ. V was shortened by 1 base and J by 2 bases, with 18 bases between the two germline ends. The CDR3 loop spans 17 amino acids. This CDR3 reads CASSQGQDWRVTYEQYF. The CDR3 region has the DNA TGTGCCAGCAGCCAAGGCCAAGACTGGAGGGTCACCTACGAGCAGTACTTC.

The V and J genes are TRBV6-4 and TRBJ2-1; D not certain. The CDR3 has 14 amino acids. V was pared by 2 bases and J by 5 bases, with 10 bases between. Per the germline V gene, CDR1 is MRHNA and CDR2 is SNTAGT. In DNA, the CDR3 is TGTGCCAGCAGTGACAGGATGCTAGACAATGAGCAGTTCTTC. It specifies CASSDRMLDNEQFF.

The chain couples TRBV27 to TRBJ1-2; D might be TRBD1 (5 bases). Per the germline V gene, CDR1 is MNHEY and CDR2 is SMNVEV (reference sequence). V dropped 2 bases and J dropped 4 bases, with 11 bases sitting between them. The CDR3 has 14 amino acids. The CDR3 DNA reads as TGTGCCAGCAGTTTAGGAGGGGTGGGCTATGGCTACACCTTC. This codes for CASSLGGVGYGYTF.

The chain links TRBV6-5 to TRBJ1-2; tentatively, D is TRBD1 (5 bases). The CDR3 totals 13 residues. Germline CDR1 and CDR2: MNHEY and SVGAGI. The V end was cut by 7 bases, the J end by 10 bases, with 19 bases between. CDR3 DNA sequence: TGTGCCAGCATTACCTTCGGGGACTCACACTACACCTTC. The encoded protein is CASITFGDSHYTF.

V and J are TRBV28 and TRBJ2-7; 8 bases line up with TRBD1. V lost 5 bases and J lost 2; bases outside the gene matches: 11. Germline CDR1 and CDR2: MDHEN and SYDVKM. This CDR3 region has 16 residues. CDR3 amino acids: CASSPPGTGIPYEQYF. The CDR3, as DNA: TGTGCCAGCAGTCCCCCCGGGACAGGTATCCCCTACGAGCAGTACTTC.

The chain combines TRBV6-5 with TRBJ1-6; D is undetermined. CDR1 is MNHEY, CDR2 SVGAGI, per germline. V lost 5 bases, J lost 7 bases, and 12 bases lay in between. The CDR3 is 14 residues long. Written as DNA, the CDR3 is TGTGCCAGCAGTACTGGACTGAGAAATTCACCCCTCCACTTT. Protein product: CASSTGLRNSPLHF.

This chain uses TRBV28 with TRBJ1-6; 10 bases map to TRBD1. V shed 6 bases, J shed 0 bases, and the junction held 5 bases outside the gene matches. The CDR3 covers 17 residues. Germline V gene lookup returns CDR1 MDHEN and CDR2 SYDVKM. The CDR3 sequence is CASRGQGVSSYNSPLHF. The CDR3 coding sequence is TGTGCCAGCAGAGGACAGGGGGTGAGCTCCTATAATTCACCCCTCCACTTT.

The chain links TRBV28 to TRBJ1-5, with D unclear. Germline CDR1 MDHEN, CDR2 SYDVKM. The CDR3 length is 13 residues. Trimming left V 7 bases short and J 2 bases short, with 9 bases between. CDR3 bases: TGTGCCAGCACCTGGAGAGGCAATCAGCCCCAGCATTTT. It codes for CASTWRGNQPQHF.

The rearrangement joins TRBV18 to TRBJ2-7; D may be TRBD1 (6 bases). Trimming took off 2 bases at V and 2 bases at J, with 10 bases between the two ends. CDR1 is KGHSH, CDR2 LQKENI, per germline. The CDR3 extends over 14 amino acids. The CDR3 spells CASSPWDNAYEQYF. CDR3 DNA sequence: TGTGCCAGCTCACCATGGGACAACGCCTACGAGCAGTACTTC.

With regard to this clone: One end of the junction varies from germline; a read error may be responsible. The sample contains more than one DNA sequence encoding this CDR3. The chain uses TRBV15 and TRBJ2-7, with TRBD2 identical over 7 bases. CDR3 size: 16 residues. Germline V gene sequence: CDR1 LNHNV, CDR2 YYDKDF (reference sequence). This CDR3 reads CATSTPGTTVFYEQYF. For the CDR3, the DNA is TGCGCCACCAGCACCCCCGGGACTACCGTCTTCTACGAGCAGTACTTC.